This T cell receptor beta chain was profiled in a study of blood T cell repertoires in COVID-19. Study-level background: The United States, Italy and Spain provided the acute and convalescent COVID-19 samples. From T cells, B-cell-depleted T cells, or PBMCs came the material, which was cDNA or gDNA.

There are 14 residues in the CDR3. V was shortened by 5 bases and J by 2 bases, with 12 bases between the two germline ends. Germline V CDR1 and CDR2: SGHRS, YFSETQ. Original processing methods: By means of reference gene primer amplification, nucleated cell counts were estimated. Sequencing used immunoSEQ multiplex PCR; TCRdb keeps in-frame clones, though not all of them. V, J and clone size were drawn from that table, and D and trimming were deduced from the DNA. The sample includes 50,000 to 70,000 clones, approximately 82% seen only once; the top ten take less than 6.5%. The sequence was collected from a woman aged 55-70 years with acute or convalescent COVID-19. The sequenced material came from peripheral blood. The chain carries TRBV5-1 and TRBJ2-3, with D tentatively TRBD1 (6 bases). CDR3 loop: CASRVQGDTDTQYF. Here the CDR3 DNA reads TGCGCCAGCAGGGTACAGGGTGACACAGATACGCAGTATTTT.